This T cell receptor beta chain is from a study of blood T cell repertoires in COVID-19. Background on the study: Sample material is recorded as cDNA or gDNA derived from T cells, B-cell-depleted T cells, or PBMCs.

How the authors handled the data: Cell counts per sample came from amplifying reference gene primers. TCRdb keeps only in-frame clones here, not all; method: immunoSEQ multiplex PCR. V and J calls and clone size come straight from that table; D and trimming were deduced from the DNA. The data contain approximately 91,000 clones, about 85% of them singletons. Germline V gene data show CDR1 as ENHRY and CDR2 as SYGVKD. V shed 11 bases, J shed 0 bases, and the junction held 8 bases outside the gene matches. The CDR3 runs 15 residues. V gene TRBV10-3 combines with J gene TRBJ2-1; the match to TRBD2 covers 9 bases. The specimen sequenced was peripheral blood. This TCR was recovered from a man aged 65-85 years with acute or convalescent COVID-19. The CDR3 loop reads CAVGTSPVSYNEQFF. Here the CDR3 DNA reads TGTGCCGTCGGGACTAGCCCCGTCTCCTACAATGAGCAGTTCTTC.